This TCR beta chain was documented in a study of cytomegalovirus exposure and HLA in healthy donors. The CDR3 is made up of 15 amino acids. Germline lookup yields CDR1 SGHTA and CDR2 FQGNSA. Trimming took off 5 bases at V and 7 bases at J, with 21 bases between the two ends. In the PCR, 60 Vbeta and 13 Jbeta primers were used. This table comes from immunoSEQ multiplex PCR, and its TCRdb copy is limited to in-frame clones, with some not included. The sample records around 37,000 clones, around 74% being singletons. The specimen was PBMCs. This sequence originates from a man aged 25 to 40 in good health and CMV-seronegative. The chain is built from TRBV7-2 and TRBJ2-7; D might be TRBD2 (7 bases). The CDR3 region has the DNA TGTGCCAGCAGCCTAGGTTGGGGGGGCGGTGGGGAGCAGTACTTC. This encodes CASSLGWGGGGEQYF.